This passage covers 4 T cell receptor beta chains from one sample sequenced in a study of T cells after yellow fever vaccination. TCRdb re-analysed the 5' RACE reads in MiXCR, keeping a single row per CDR3 protein. The sample lists roughly 520,000 distinct CDR3 sequences, 20% to 25% occurring once. This specimen was PBMCs, taken 21 days after the first yellow fever vaccination. All receptors derive from a man between 18 and 29 years old who received the YFV17D yellow fever vaccine.

This chain connects TRBV5-1 to TRBJ1-4; D perhaps matches TRBD1 (6 bases). The CDR3 extends over 13 amino acids. The germline gives CDR1 SGHRS, CDR2 YFSETQ. V was pared by 5 bases and J by 7 bases, with 12 bases between. CDR3 nucleotide sequence: TGCGCCAGCAGTCAGACAGGCCCTGAAAAACTGTTTTTT. Its translation is CASSQTGPEKLFF.

As to this clonotype: An end of the junction differs from the germline gene, which may be a read error. The chain joins TRBV4-3 to TRBJ1-2, with 8 bases aligning to TRBD1. The germline V gene has CDR1 LGHNA and CDR2 YSLEER. The CDR3 covers 13 residues. As DNA, the CDR3 is TGCGCCAGCAGCCGACCTTCGGGACAGGCCGTTGCCTTC. Its translation is CASSRPSGQAVAF.

J is TRBJ2-1 and V is TRBV12-3 or TRBV12-4; D unclear. Trimming cost V 7 bases and J 5 bases, with 9 bases left between them. This CDR3 is built from 12 residues. CDR3 amino acids: CASTNLNNEQFF. CDR3 nucleotides: TGTGCCAGCACCAATCTTAACAATGAGCAGTTCTTC.

A few counts support this clonotype. This CDR3 is CASSLPSPGGSYNEQFF. In DNA form, the CDR3 reads TGCGCCAGCAGCTTGCCTAGTCCCGGAGGCTCCTACAATGAGCAGTTCTTC. The chain has TRBV5-1 and TRBJ2-1; maybe TRBD2 (5 bases). Germline CDR1 and CDR2: SGHRS and YFSETQ. V lost 1 base and J 0 bases, leaving 14 bases between the germline ends. The CDR3 totals 17 residues.